This T cell receptor (beta chain) was found in a study of T cells after yellow fever vaccination. Study context: Where fractions had low cell numbers, libraries were prepared from them with the SMART-Seq v4 Ultra Low Input RNA kit.

Looked up from germline, CDR1 is SGHAT and CDR2 is FQNNGV. Trimming shortened V by 4 bases and J by 2 bases, and 11 bases separated the two germline ends. The CDR3 extends over 14 amino acids. This clonotype has ten or more counts. TCRdb re-analysed the 5' RACE reads in MiXCR, keeping a single row per CDR3 protein. The sample has hundreds of thousands of distinct CDR3 sequences; roughly 3.5% are singletons. The sequence derives from a young man who received the YFV17D yellow fever vaccine. The chain is built from TRBV11-2 and TRBJ2-5, with D unclear. The sequenced sample was PBMCs, obtained on the day of the yellow fever booster vaccination. CDR3 sequence reads: CASSSMTDQETQYF. CDR3 coding DNA: TGTGCCAGCAGCTCGATGACGGATCAAGAGACCCAGTACTTC. The full variable domain, completed using reference TRBV11-2 and TRBJ2-5, is EAGVAQSPRYKIIEKRQSVAFWCNPISGHATLYWYQQILGQGPKLLIQFQNNGVVDDSQLPKDRFSAERLKGVDSTLKIQPAKLEDSAVYLCASSSMTDQETQYFGPGTRLLVL.